This paragraph covers one TCR beta chain sequence. Its antigen is currently not known. No qualities accompany the bases; no much larger clone lies one base away. The entire isolated RNA was reverse transcribed using the High Capacity cDNA Reverse Transcription Kit, and thus expressed TCRB transcripts were sequenced. Deep immunoSEQ sequencing was applied to naive, central memory and regulatory T cell samples, giving an average of about 3.7 million total reads per sample. Sorted cells were lysed in RLT buffer and RNA was extracted with DNase-treated RNeasy Micro or Mini kits, depending on cell number. To prevent cross-contamination, every cell subset was processed on its own, while patient and healthy donor samples were processed together. TCRB sequences were amplified from cDNA with the immunoSEQ multiplex PCR, producing 87-bp fragments spanning the CDR3 region. Amplicons were sequenced on the Illumina HiSeq platform. As for how the authors treated the data: Synthetic template baselines were used to correct PCR bias computationally, reads within Hamming distance 2 were collapsed, and singletons that could not be merged were discarded. By aligning reads against IMGT, V, D and J genes, CDR3 length, and insertions or deletions at six rearrangement sites were assigned. Within each subset, clonotype counts were normalized to sorted cell number, and only after that were true diversity and Gini coefficients computed with the tcR R package. The overlap coefficient, calculated on TCRB nucleotide sequences, was used to measure repertoire sharing. As a proxy for the pre-selection repertoire, out-of-frame TCRB sequences from naive cells were analyzed. TCRdb took over this immuneACCESS table, retaining in-frame rearrangements with V and J assigned. Such tables are incomplete; in checked studies, under half of the missing clones stem from an unresolved V gene, and the remainder is unexplained. Clone size and V and J calls were adopted from that table, with D and trimming inferred from the DNA. Across this sample there are roughly 350,000 clones, with approximately 10% seen only once. 0.015% of the sample belongs to the ten largest clones.

Each donor gave one peripheral blood draw, around 0.12 L on average, collected into heparinised tubes. A BD FACSAria II and a panel including CD45RO, CCR7, CD25, CD127, CD95 and CD27 were used to sort naive, central memory, regulatory and stem cell-like memory CD4+ T cells. A purity above 98% was achieved for all sorted populations. Right away, PBMCs were isolated by Lymphoprep density gradient centrifugation and were stained directly, with no culture step. Samples were stained and sorted in pairs, with one healthy donor and one patient per experiment, so that batch effects were minimized. According to the germline V gene, CDR1 reads SGHDN and CDR2 reads FVKESK. V sheds 4 bases and J sheds 5 bases, leaving 14 bases between their ends. The CDR3, cysteine through phenylalanine, is 14 amino acids long. Only CDR3 DNA remains: 42 bases, in frame from the first base. This record comes from a study of beta chain features in type 1 diabetes listed by TCRdb under 2018. Regarding the complete study: No differences in mean age, gender distribution, total cell number or subset yield were found between patients and healthy donors. A total of some 100,000,000 sorted cells were examined across all samples, and a strong correlation was observed between cell number per subset and RNA yield. The study compared the TCRB repertoires of sorted circulating CD4+ T cell subsets in recently diagnosed type 1 diabetes patients with those in matched healthy donors. Regulatory and stem cell-like memory subsets were obtained from only 8 patients and about eight healthy donors, while naive and central memory subsets were obtained from all 30 or so donors. On the study overall, not on this receptor specifically: At VDJ recombination sites, type 1 diabetes patients had fewer insertions and more deleted nucleotides, which implies abnormalities in thymic rearrangement. PCR might favor shorter templates, but patient and control samples were amplified and corrected together, so any skew would affect both groups equally. A moderate but significant shortening of TCRB CDR3 length was observed in type 1 diabetes patients in all four CD4+ subsets. Sequencing cDNA rather than genomic DNA could over-represent highly expressing activated cells, although activation and CD3 levels did not differ between groups. Naive, central memory and regulatory TCRB repertoires appeared to be more similar among patients than among healthy donors. Because small numbers of individuals were included in the HLA sub-analyses, any influence of HLA type on TCRB rearrangement was left unresolved.

Recombination joined TRBV14 with TRBJ2-5, with TRBD1 tentatively as D gene (6 bases match). The source is a woman aged 25 to 39 in good health. What was sequenced was naive CD4+ T cells from blood. The sample's cell subset or site label, in plain terms: true naive CD4+ T cells. The CDR3 amino acid sequence is: CASSLKQGRETQYF. The sequence in DNA is TGTGCCAGCAGCCTCAAACAGGGTCGGGAGACCCAGTACTTC.